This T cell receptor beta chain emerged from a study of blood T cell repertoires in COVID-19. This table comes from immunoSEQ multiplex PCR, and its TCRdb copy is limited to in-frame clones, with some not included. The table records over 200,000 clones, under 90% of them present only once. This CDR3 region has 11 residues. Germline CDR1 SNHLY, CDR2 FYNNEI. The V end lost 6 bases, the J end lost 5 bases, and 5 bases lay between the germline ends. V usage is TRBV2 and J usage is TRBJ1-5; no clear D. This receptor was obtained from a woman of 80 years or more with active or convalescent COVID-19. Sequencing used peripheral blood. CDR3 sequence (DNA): TGTGCCAGCAGAATCGATCAGCCCCAGCATTTT. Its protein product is CASRIDQPQHF.